Listed below are T cell receptor beta chains from one sample, sequenced in a study of blood T cell repertoires in COVID-19. The table came from immunoSEQ multiplex PCR; TCRdb's copy has only in-frame clones and leaves some out. This sample carries approximately 200,000 clones, roughly 80% of them seen once, and the ten largest clones take 9.5% to 15%. The sample comprised peripheral blood. The receptors were sampled from a woman aged 50 to 60 with acute or convalescent COVID-19. CDR3s include the opening cysteine and the closing phenylalanine or tryptophan. D genes are given only for firm matches. Clone size is stated in some rows and not others, as once, few, many or a class when expanded.

CDR3 length: 16
J gene: TRBJ1-2
V gene: TRBV5-1
D gene: TRBD1
clone size: few
CDR3 DNA: TGCGCCAGCAGACGCGGGACAGGGGTTGGAGACTATGGCTACACCTTC
CDR3 protein: CASRRGTGVGDYGYTF

CDR3 length: 15
J gene: TRBJ2-2
V gene: TRBV7-7
D gene: TRBD1
clone size: -
CDR3 DNA: TGTGCTAGCAGCTTGGCACAGGGGGGCACCGGGGAGCTGTTTTTT
CDR3 protein: CASSLAQGGTGELFF

CDR3 length: 15
J gene: TRBJ2-3
V gene: TRBV4-1
D gene: -
clone size: -
CDR3 DNA: TGCGCCAGCAGCCAAGAGCCAGGGAGCACAGATACGCAGTATTTT
CDR3 protein: CASSQEPGSTDTQYF

CDR3 length: 13
J gene: TRBJ2-1
V gene: TRBV3-1/TRBV3-2
D gene: -
clone size: -
CDR3 DNA: TGTGCCAGCAGCCAAACAGATAAGTGGGAGCAGTTCTTC
CDR3 protein: CASSQTDKWEQFF

CDR3 length: 12
J gene: TRBJ1-1
V gene: TRBV5-4
D gene: -
clone size: -
CDR3 DNA: TGTGCCAGCAGCTATCTTCTATCTGAAGCTTTCTTT
CDR3 protein: CASSYLLSEAFF

CDR3 length: 15
J gene: TRBJ1-6
V gene: TRBV2
D gene: TRBD1
clone size: -
CDR3 DNA: TGTGCCAGCAGTCCCGCTCGACAGGGTAATTCACCCCTCCACTTT
CDR3 protein: CASSPARQGNSPLHF

CDR3 length: 15
J gene: TRBJ2-7
V gene: TRBV11-2
D gene: TRBD2
clone size: -
CDR3 DNA: TGTGCCAGCAGCTTAGATCCAGCGGGGAACTACGAGCAGTACTTC
CDR3 protein: CASSLDPAGNYEQYF

CDR3 length: 17
J gene: TRBJ2-1
V gene: TRBV14
D gene: TRBD2
clone size: -
CDR3 DNA: TGTGCCAGCAGCCAACGAGTCGCGGGGGGGCTTAGGGATGAGCAGTTCTTC
CDR3 protein: CASSQRVAGGLRDEQFF

CDR3 length: 14
J gene: TRBJ1-5
V gene: TRBV19
D gene: -
clone size: -
CDR3 DNA: TGTGCCAGTAGTAATAGGCAGGACATCCCGCCCCAGCATTTT
CDR3 protein: CASSNRQDIPPQHF

CDR3 length: 16
J gene: TRBJ1-1
V gene: TRBV7-8
D gene: -
clone size: -
CDR3 DNA: TGTGCCAGCAGCTTAGGGACCTTGAGGGAGAACACTGAAGCTTTCTTT
CDR3 protein: CASSLGTLRENTEAFF

CDR3 length: 12
J gene: TRBJ2-7
V gene: TRBV5-1
D gene: -
clone size: -
CDR3 DNA: TGCGCCAGCAGCTTGGACAGGGCCGAGCAGTACTTC
CDR3 protein: CASSLDRAEQYF

CDR3 length: 16
J gene: TRBJ1-2
V gene: TRBV9
D gene: TRBD1
clone size: once
CDR3 DNA: TGTGCCAGCAGCGTGGGGACCGGGACAGGGGATTATGGCTACACCTTC
CDR3 protein: CASSVGTGTGDYGYTF

CDR3 length: 16
J gene: TRBJ2-7
V gene: TRBV6-6
D gene: -
clone size: -
CDR3 DNA: TGTGCCAGCAGTTACTCGACCCCCAGGGCTACCTACGAGCAGTACTTC
CDR3 protein: CASSYSTPRATYEQYF

CDR3 length: 14
J gene: TRBJ2-4
V gene: TRBV19
D gene: -
clone size: few
CDR3 DNA: TGTGCCAGTGGCCCTCGGGGGACCAAAAACATTCAGTACTTC
CDR3 protein: CASGPRGTKNIQYF

CDR3 length: 15
J gene: TRBJ2-4
V gene: TRBV14
D gene: TRBD2
clone size: -
CDR3 DNA: TGTGCCAGCAGCCAAAGAGCGGGAGCGGTAAACATTCAGTACTTC
CDR3 protein: CASSQRAGAVNIQYF

CDR3 length: 15
J gene: TRBJ1-1
V gene: TRBV11-2
D gene: TRBD1
clone size: few
CDR3 DNA: TGTGCCAGCAGCCCGGGACAGGGGCTGAACACTGAAGCTTTCTTT
CDR3 protein: CASSPGQGLNTEAFF

CDR3 length: 16
J gene: TRBJ2-7
V gene: TRBV6-1
D gene: TRBD2
clone size: once
CDR3 DNA: TGTGCCAGCAGTGAATACCTAGCGGGGAACTCCTACGAGCAGTACTTC
CDR3 protein: CASSEYLAGNSYEQYF

CDR3 length: 15
J gene: TRBJ2-1
V gene: TRBV28
D gene: TRBD2
clone size: -
CDR3 DNA: TGTGCCAGCAGTTTAAAGGCGGGAGTTAGTAATGAGCAGTTCTTC
CDR3 protein: CASSLKAGVSNEQFF

CDR3 length: 16
J gene: TRBJ1-2
V gene: TRBV28
D gene: -
clone size: -
CDR3 DNA: TGTGCCAGCAGTATTGGGGGGGCTCCAGCTAACTATGGCTACACCTTC
CDR3 protein: CASSIGGAPANYGYTF

CDR3 length: 14
J gene: TRBJ1-1
V gene: TRBV6-1
D gene: -
clone size: -
CDR3 DNA: TGTGCCAGCAGTGAACGAGAAGGGAGGGGTGAAGCTTTCTTT
CDR3 protein: CASSEREGRGEAFF

CDR3 length: 15
J gene: TRBJ1-1
V gene: TRBV18
D gene: -
clone size: once
CDR3 DNA: TGTGCCAGCTCACCACCAGGGGGTATGAACACTGAAGCTTTCTTT
CDR3 protein: CASSPPGGMNTEAFF

CDR3 length: 16
J gene: TRBJ1-5
V gene: TRBV24-1
D gene: -
clone size: -
CDR3 DNA: TGTGCCACCAGTGATTCGTCGGGCAGGAGGAGTCAGCCCCAGCATTTT
CDR3 protein: CATSDSSGRRSQPQHF

CDR3 length: 13
J gene: TRBJ1-1
V gene: TRBV11-3
D gene: -
clone size: -
CDR3 DNA: TGTGCCAGCAGCTTACAACAGAACACTGAAGCTTTCTTT
CDR3 protein: CASSLQQNTEAFF

CDR3 length: 15
J gene: TRBJ2-2
V gene: TRBV2
D gene: -
clone size: -
CDR3 DNA: TGTGCCAGCAGGGAGACTTGGGCGAACACCGGGGAGCTGTTTTTT
CDR3 protein: CASRETWANTGELFF